This T cell receptor (beta chain) was identified in a study of blood T cells in healthy people across ages. With a J-beta primer mix and a sample-barcoded 5' primer, a second PCR ran roughly 6 to 11 cycles. A 12-random-nucleotide template-switch adaptor tagged each cDNA molecule. Each sample yielded at least 2.5 million CDR3-containing paired-end reads. Each CDR3 protein gets one entry after TCRdb re-called the 5' RACE reads with MiXCR. This sample has about 940,000 distinct CDR3 sequences, with about 48% found just once. The table lists this clonotype with a few counts. Each sample used at least 6.5 million PBMCs. Total RNA extracted from each sample amounted to at least 5.5 micrograms. The CDR3 consists of 17 residues. CDR1 is MNHEY, CDR2 SVGAGI, per germline. The germline V and J ends were trimmed by 4 bases and 1 base, with 18 bases remaining between them.

The chain carries TRBV6-5 and TRBJ2-3, with D possibly being TRBD1 (6 bases). Sample: blood. The TCR comes from a man aged 25-40 years in good health. The CDR3 protein is CASSSIPGTFRTDTQYF. CDR3 nucleotide sequence: TGTGCCAGCAGTTCCATTCCAGGGACATTCCGCACAGATACGCAGTATTTT.